This is a list of T cell receptor beta chains from one sample in a study of cytomegalovirus exposure and HLA in healthy donors. Clones were sequenced by immunoSEQ multiplex PCR, and TCRdb holds only the in-frame ones, with some missing. Counted here are fewer than 350,000 clones, around 87% occurring once; the ten biggest clones make up around 0.9%. Sequenced input: PBMCs. The receptors come from a woman aged 18-29 years in good health and CMV-seronegative. Each CDR3 is given with its conserved first and last residue. The D gene is left open where the match is weak. The size of a clone is reported for some rows only, either as once, few or many, or as a class for expanded clones.

abundance,j_gene,d_gene,v_gene,CDR3aa,CDR3nt
-,TRBJ2-1,-,TRBV11-1,CASSKRTDYNEQFF,TGTGCCAGCAGTAAGAGGACAGATTACAATGAGCAGTTCTTC
-,TRBJ2-2,-,TRBV25-1,CASSAGTGELFF,TGTGCCAGCAGTGCCGGGACCGGGGAGCTGTTTTTT
few,TRBJ2-7,-,TRBV5-1,CASSLNLAHTYEQYF,TGCGCCAGCAGCTTGAATCTAGCGCATACCTACGAGCAGTACTTC
-,TRBJ2-1,-,TRBV10-3,CAISEIRNEQFF,TGTGCCATCAGTGAGATCCGTAATGAGCAGTTCTTC
once,TRBJ2-1,-,TRBV4-1,CASSTFTGDDNEQFF,TGCGCCAGCAGCACCTTTACGGGGGACGACAATGAGCAGTTCTTC
-,TRBJ1-5,-,TRBV9,CASSVGQFDNQPQHF,TGTGCCAGCAGCGTAGGCCAGTTTGACAATCAGCCCCAGCATTTT
-,TRBJ1-2,TRBD1,TRBV6-5,CASTQDWTGIGGYTF,TGTGCCAGCACCCAGGATTGGACAGGGATCGGAGGCTACACCTTC
-,TRBJ1-4,TRBD1,TRBV10-2,CASYTTYQGGVEKLFF,TGCGCCAGCTATACTACCTACCAGGGGGGCGTCGAAAAACTGTTTTTT
-,TRBJ2-2,-,TRBV4-2,CASSQALGNTGELFF,TGTGCCAGCAGCCAAGCTCTAGGGAACACCGGGGAGCTGTTTTTT
-,TRBJ2-7,TRBD1,TRBV28,CASINGKGQGTYEQYF,TGTGCCAGCATCAACGGGAAGGGACAGGGAACCTACGAGCAGTACTTC
-,TRBJ1-1,-,TRBV6-6,CASSPGGDTEAFF,TGTGCCAGCAGCCCCGGGGGGGACACTGAAGCTTTCTTT
-,TRBJ2-7,TRBD2,TRBV9,CASSAGPGLAVTYEQYF,TGTGCCAGCAGCGCAGGACCGGGACTAGCGGTTACCTACGAGCAGTACTTC
-,TRBJ1-2,TRBD1,TRBV9,CASSGDRGTHGYTF,TGTGCCAGCAGCGGCGACAGGGGGACACATGGCTACACCTTC
-,TRBJ2-5,TRBD2,TRBV4-2,CASSQGVSGMGETQYF,TGTGCCAGCAGCCAAGGTGTTAGCGGGATGGGGGAGACCCAGTACTTC
-,TRBJ2-1,TRBD2,TRBV29-1,CSVGGLAGGRGNEQFF,TGCAGCGTTGGGGGACTAGCGGGAGGGAGGGGCAATGAGCAGTTCTTC
-,TRBJ2-1,-,TRBV5-1,CASSLVFGSSYNEQFF,TGCGCCAGCAGCTTGGTGTTCGGGAGCTCCTACAATGAGCAGTTCTTC
-,TRBJ2-3,TRBD2,TRBV7-2,CASSLGTSGRDTQYF,TGTGCCAGCAGCTTAGGGACTAGCGGGAGGGATACGCAGTATTTT
-,TRBJ2-7,-,TRBV28,CASSPHRSRFSYEQYF,TGTGCCAGCAGCCCCCATCGGTCCCGTTTCTCCTACGAGCAGTACTTC
-,TRBJ1-3,-,TRBV6-5,CASSYLGFSSGNTIYF,TGTGCCAGCAGTTACTTGGGCTTCAGCTCTGGAAACACCATATATTTT
-,TRBJ1-3,-,TRBV5-1,CASSLEGSGNTIYF,TGCGCCAGCAGCTTGGAGGGGTCTGGAAACACCATATATTTT
-,TRBJ2-7,TRBD2,TRBV13,CASSLDPGRGPYEQYF,TGTGCCAGCAGCTTAGATCCCGGGAGGGGTCCCTACGAGCAGTACTTC
-,TRBJ2-7,-,TRBV2,CASRGGRYEQYF,TGTGCCAGCAGAGGAGGACGGTACGAGCAGTACTTC